The 14 T cell receptor beta chains below come from one sample, sequenced in a study of control samples from healthy donors and cancer patients. Only in-frame clones appear in the TCRdb table, and some are missing; sequencing was by immunoSEQ multiplex PCR. The data hold 90,000 to 100,000 clones, with more than 75% observed a single time. Specimen: blood. These receptors were collected from a man aged 60 to 69 in good health.

The chain has TRBV30 and TRBJ1-4; D remains ambiguous. Germline V CDR1 and CDR2: GTSNPN, SVGIG (reference sequence). The CDR3 extends over 14 amino acids. The V end was cut by 0 bases, the J end by 7 bases, with 12 bases between. CDR3 sequence (DNA): TGTGCCTGGAGTGTAGGGTGGAACGGTGAAAAACTGTTTTTT. It is translated as CAWSVGWNGEKLFF.

This chain links TRBV19 with TRBJ2-3, with D hard to call. In germline, CDR1 is LNHDA, CDR2 SQIVND (reference sequence). V lost 8 bases to trimming and J lost 0 bases, with 6 bases between them. The CDR3 covers 12 residues. CDR3 loop: CASGDSTDTQYF. CDR3 DNA sequence: TGTGCCAGTGGGGATAGCACAGATACGCAGTATTTT.

This sequence joins TRBV7-3 and TRBJ1-1, with D possibly being TRBD1 (6 bases). Germline CDR1 reads SGHTA; CDR2 reads FQGTGA. Trimming pared 2 bases from V and 6 bases from J, leaving 16 bases between. There are 15 residues in the CDR3. The CDR3 protein is CASSLGRGASAEAFF. Written as DNA, the CDR3 is TGTGCCAGCAGCTTAGGCAGGGGCGCGTCCGCTGAAGCTTTCTTT.

The chain carries TRBV5-5 and TRBJ2-1; possible D gene TRBD1, 6 bases. The CDR3 has 18 residues. Per the germline V gene, CDR1 is SGHKS and CDR2 is YYEKEE (reference sequence). With 4 bases removed from V and 0 bases from J, the gap between germline ends came to 20 bases. DNA for the CDR3: TGTGCCAGCAGCCGAGGGACATTACTAGGGAGCTCCTACAATGAGCAGTTCTTC. Amino acid sequence: CASSRGTLLGSSYNEQFF.

The chain links TRBV2 to TRBJ2-1, with unresolved D. CDR1 and CDR2 from the germline V gene are SNHLY and FYNNEI. V was trimmed by 4 bases and J by 0 bases, leaving 10 bases between them. The CDR3 spans 15 residues. CDR3 amino acids: CASSAYPSSYNEQFF. CDR3 sequence (DNA): TGTGCCAGCAGTGCCTATCCTAGCTCCTACAATGAGCAGTTCTTC.

CDR3 coding DNA: TGTGCCAGCCAGGACAGCACCTACGAGCAGTACTTC. The encoded protein is CASQDSTYEQYF. The chain has TRBV6-5 and TRBJ2-7; possible D gene TRBD1, 6 bases. V lost 8 bases to trimming and J lost 2 bases, with 10 bases between them. Germline values: CDR1 MNHEY, CDR2 SVGAGI. CDR3 size: 12 residues.

A single count supports this clone. The chain recombines TRBV4-1 with TRBJ2-6; D is unclear. The length of the CDR3 is 19 residues. Per germline, CDR1 MGHRA and CDR2 YSYEKL. Trimming took 4 bases from V and 0 from J, leaving 19 bases between them. CDR3 DNA sequence: TGCGCCAGCAGCCTACATGTCGGACCGACAAGCTCTGGGGCCAACGTCCTGACTTTC. It is translated as CASSLHVGPTSSGANVLTF.

This clone occurred many times. This rearrangement joins TRBV19 to TRBJ2-1; D is unclear. Trimming shortened V by 7 bases and J by 4 bases, and 8 bases separated the two germline ends. This CDR3 is built from 12 residues. Germline CDR1 is LNHDA and CDR2 is SQIVND (reference sequence). This CDR3 reads CASNSGYNEQFF. The CDR3 nucleotides read TGTGCCAGTAACTCTGGGTACAATGAGCAGTTCTTC.

This clone was recorded once. V usage is TRBV7-3 and J usage is TRBJ2-6; 9 nucleotides align to TRBD1. Germline V CDR1 and CDR2: SGHTA, FQGTGA. The CDR3 runs to 16 residues. V shed 7 bases, J shed 3 bases, and the junction held 7 bases outside the gene matches. The DNA for the CDR3 is TGTGCCAGCACCGGGACAGGGATCAGTGGGGCCAACGTCCTGACTTTC. Amino acids: CASTGTGISGANVLTF.

The chain combines TRBV24-1 with TRBJ1-2; no reliable D call. Deletions cut 3 bases from V and 3 bases from J, with 13 bases between. This CDR3 region has 15 residues. Germline V gene data show CDR1 as KGHDR and CDR2 as SFDVKD. Written as DNA, the CDR3 is TGTGCCACCAGTGATCATCTGGGAATCGACTATGGCTACACCTTC. It is translated as CATSDHLGIDYGYTF.

The chain employs TRBV11-2 and TRBJ1-1; unclear D gene. Germline CDR1 is SGHAT and CDR2 is FQNNGV. Trimming took off 2 bases at V and 3 bases at J, with 10 bases between the two ends. The length of the CDR3 is 14 residues. CDR3 residues: CASSLKGNYTEAFF. CDR3 nucleotides: TGTGCCAGCAGCTTAAAGGGAAACTACACTGAAGCTTTCTTT.

This clone was detected once. The chain is built from TRBV7-2 and TRBJ2-7; 9 bases agree with TRBD1. The CDR3 has 14 residues. Germline-derived CDR1 and CDR2 are SGHTA and FQGNSA. The V segment lost 3 bases and the J segment 3 bases; nucleotides outside the gene matches: 3. CDR3: CASSFTGQGYEQYF. The DNA for the CDR3 is TGTGCCAGCAGCTTCACGGGACAGGGCTACGAGCAGTACTTC. The whole variable domain, remainder taken from reference TRBV7-2 and TRBJ2-7, is GAGVSQSPSNKVTEKGKDVELRCDPISGHTALYWYRQSLGQGLEFLIYFQGNSAPDKSGLPSDRFSAERTGGSVSTLTIQRTQQEDSAVYLCASSFTGQGYEQYFGPGTRLTVT.

In nucleotides, the CDR3 is TGTGCTAGTGGTTTCCGGGGCAATGAGCAGTTCTTC. This sequence encodes CASGFRGNEQFF. This chain links TRBV12-5 with TRBJ2-1; possibly TRBD2 for D (5 bases). Germline-derived CDR1 and CDR2 are LGHNT and FRNRAP. The V end lost 3 bases, the J end lost 6 bases, and 6 bases lay between the germline ends. This CDR3 comprises 12 residues.

V gene TRBV2 combines with J gene TRBJ2-3; D gene unclear. Per germline, CDR1 SNHLY and CDR2 FYNNEI. The CDR3 is 14 amino acids. With 2 bases removed from V and 2 bases from J, the gap between germline ends came to 8 bases. Here the CDR3 DNA reads TGTGCCAGCAGTGAAAACGGATACACAGATACGCAGTATTTT. As protein: CASSENGYTDTQYF.